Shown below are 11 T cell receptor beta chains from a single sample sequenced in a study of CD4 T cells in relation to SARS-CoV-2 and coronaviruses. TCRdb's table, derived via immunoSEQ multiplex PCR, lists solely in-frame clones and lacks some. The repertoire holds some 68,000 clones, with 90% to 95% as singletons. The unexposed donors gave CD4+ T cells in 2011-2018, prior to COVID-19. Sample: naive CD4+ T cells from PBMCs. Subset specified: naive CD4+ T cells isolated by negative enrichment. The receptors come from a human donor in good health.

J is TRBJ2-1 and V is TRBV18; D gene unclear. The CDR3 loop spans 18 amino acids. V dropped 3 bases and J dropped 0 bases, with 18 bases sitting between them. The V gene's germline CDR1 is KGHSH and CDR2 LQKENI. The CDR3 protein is CASSPASRVQSSYNEQFF. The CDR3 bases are TGTGCCAGCTCACCGGCCTCTAGGGTCCAGAGCTCCTACAATGAGCAGTTCTTC.

The chain's CDR3 is CADQSNSGNTIYF. Here the CDR3 DNA reads TGTGCCGACCAGTCCAACTCTGGAAACACCATATATTTT. V usage is TRBV12-3 or TRBV12-4 and J usage is TRBJ1-3, with unresolved D. V shed 11 bases and J shed 0 bases, with 11 bases lying between them. The CDR3 extends over 13 amino acids.

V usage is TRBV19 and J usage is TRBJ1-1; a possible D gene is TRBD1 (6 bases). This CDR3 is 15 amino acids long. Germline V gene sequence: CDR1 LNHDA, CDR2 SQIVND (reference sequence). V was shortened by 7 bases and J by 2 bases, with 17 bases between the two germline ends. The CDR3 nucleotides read TGTGCCAGTACCCCCCTCCGACAGGCTAACACTGAAGCTTTCTTT. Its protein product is CASTPLRQANTEAFF.

The CDR3 DNA follows: TGCGCCAGCCGTAAGGGGAACGGGGGGTACGAGCAGTACTTC. Its protein is CASRKGNGGYEQYF. V and J are TRBV5-1 and TRBJ2-7; 7 nucleotides match TRBD2. CDR3 length: 14 amino acids. V gave up 7 bases and J gave up 4 bases; unmatched junction bases: 11. Germline V gives CDR1 SGHRS, CDR2 YFSETQ.

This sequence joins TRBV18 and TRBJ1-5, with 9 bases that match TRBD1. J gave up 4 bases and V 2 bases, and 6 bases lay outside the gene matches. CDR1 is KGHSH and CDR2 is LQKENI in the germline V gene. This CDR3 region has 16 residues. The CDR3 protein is CASSPVRGQGNQPQHF. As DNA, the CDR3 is TGTGCCAGCTCACCAGTCCGCGGACAGGGGAATCAGCCCCAGCATTTT.

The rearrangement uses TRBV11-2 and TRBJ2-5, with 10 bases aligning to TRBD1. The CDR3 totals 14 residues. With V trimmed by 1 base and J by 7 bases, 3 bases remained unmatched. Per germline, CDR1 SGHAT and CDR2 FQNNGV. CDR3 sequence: CASSLGQGAGTQYF. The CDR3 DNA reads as TGTGCCAGCAGCTTAGGACAGGGGGCAGGGACCCAGTACTTC.

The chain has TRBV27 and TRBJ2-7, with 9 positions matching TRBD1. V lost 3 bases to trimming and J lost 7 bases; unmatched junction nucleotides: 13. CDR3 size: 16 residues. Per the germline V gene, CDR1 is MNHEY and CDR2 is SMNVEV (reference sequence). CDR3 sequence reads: CASSLSPGQGFGEQYF. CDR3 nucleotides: TGTGCCAGCAGTTTGTCGCCGGGACAGGGTTTCGGGGAGCAGTACTTC.

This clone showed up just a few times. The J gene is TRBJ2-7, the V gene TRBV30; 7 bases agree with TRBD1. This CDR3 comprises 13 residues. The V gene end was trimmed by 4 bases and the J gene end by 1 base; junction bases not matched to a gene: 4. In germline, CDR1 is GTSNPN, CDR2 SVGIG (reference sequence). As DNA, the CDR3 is TGTGCCTGGACATGGGACAGTTCCTACGAGCAGTACTTC. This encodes CAWTWDSSYEQYF.

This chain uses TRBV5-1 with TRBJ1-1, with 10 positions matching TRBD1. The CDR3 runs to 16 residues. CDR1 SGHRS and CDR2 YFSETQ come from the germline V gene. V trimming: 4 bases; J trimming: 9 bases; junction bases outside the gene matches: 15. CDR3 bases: TGCGCCAGCAGCCAGACGCCAACCGGGACAGGGGTAAAAGCTTTCTTT. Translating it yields CASSQTPTGTGVKAFF.

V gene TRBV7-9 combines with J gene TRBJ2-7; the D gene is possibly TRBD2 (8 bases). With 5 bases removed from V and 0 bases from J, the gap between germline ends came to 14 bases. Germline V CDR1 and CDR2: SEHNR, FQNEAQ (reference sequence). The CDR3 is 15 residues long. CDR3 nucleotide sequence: TGTGCCAGCAGCCGGGGGGGGACAGTCTCCTACGAGCAGTACTTC. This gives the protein CASSRGGTVSYEQYF. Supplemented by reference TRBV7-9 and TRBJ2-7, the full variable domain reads DTGVSQNPRHKITKRGQNVTFRCDPISEHNRLYWYRQTLGQGPEFLTYFQNEAQLEKSRLLSDRFSAERPKGSFSTLEIQRTEQGDSAMYLCASSRGGTVSYEQYFGPGTRLTVT.

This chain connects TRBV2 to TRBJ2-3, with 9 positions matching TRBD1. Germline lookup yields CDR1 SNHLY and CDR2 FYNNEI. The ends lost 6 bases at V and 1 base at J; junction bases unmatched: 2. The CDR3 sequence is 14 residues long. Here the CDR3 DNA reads TGTGCCAGCAGGAGGACAGGGGGCACAGATACGCAGTATTTT. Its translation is CASRRTGGTDTQYF.